A selection of T cell receptor beta chains follows, all from one sample in a study of beta chain features in type 1 diabetes. Using immunoSEQ multiplex PCR, the repertoire was profiled, and TCRdb retains in-frame clones only, with some absent. The sample shows around 430,000 clones, 30% of them seen only once. The sequenced sample was naive CD4+ T cells from blood. The receptors here all came from a man younger than 35 in good health. Each CDR3 is given with its conserved first and last residue. The D gene is left open where the match is weak.

CDR3aa: CASSVGPTNEKLFF
v_gene: TRBV9
d_gene: -
j_gene: TRBJ1-4

CDR3aa: CSVEGLNSGNTIYF
v_gene: TRBV29-1
d_gene: -
j_gene: TRBJ1-3

CDR3aa: CSVEGLRDRAYYGYTF
v_gene: TRBV29-1
d_gene: TRBD1
j_gene: TRBJ1-2

CDR3aa: CASSLASGTDTQYF
v_gene: TRBV7-9
d_gene: -
j_gene: TRBJ2-3

CDR3aa: CASKAPGRGNTIYF
v_gene: TRBV28
d_gene: -
j_gene: TRBJ1-3

CDR3aa: CASSVSGTVLTDTQYF
v_gene: TRBV7-9
d_gene: TRBD1
j_gene: TRBJ2-3

CDR3aa: CAWSVPRRQGTEAFF
v_gene: TRBV30
d_gene: -
j_gene: TRBJ1-1

CDR3aa: CAWSVGSGRAWANVLTF
v_gene: TRBV30
d_gene: TRBD2
j_gene: TRBJ2-6

CDR3aa: CAWSYGLLQETQYF
v_gene: TRBV30
d_gene: -
j_gene: TRBJ2-5

CDR3aa: CSVDRPKGRVVENEQFF
v_gene: TRBV29-1
d_gene: -
j_gene: TRBJ2-1

CDR3aa: CATRRTVGYEQYF
v_gene: TRBV7-8
d_gene: -
j_gene: TRBJ2-7

CDR3aa: CAWRGTGLGEQYF
v_gene: TRBV30
d_gene: TRBD1
j_gene: TRBJ2-7

CDR3aa: CASSAGSHGQGKFSPTEAFF
v_gene: TRBV27
d_gene: TRBD1
j_gene: TRBJ1-1

CDR3aa: CAWSVLLHNNEQFF
v_gene: TRBV30
d_gene: -
j_gene: TRBJ2-1

CDR3aa: CAWSGESRSGEQFF
v_gene: TRBV30
d_gene: -
j_gene: TRBJ2-1

CDR3aa: CASSPGTSGRETQYF
v_gene: TRBV19
d_gene: TRBD2
j_gene: TRBJ2-5

CDR3aa: CASSDWAASGRGNEQFF
v_gene: TRBV6-4
d_gene: TRBD2
j_gene: TRBJ2-1

CDR3aa: CASSAEDGAFYEQYF
v_gene: TRBV9
d_gene: -
j_gene: TRBJ2-7

CDR3aa: CASSPRGGELGNEQFF
v_gene: TRBV5-1
d_gene: TRBD2
j_gene: TRBJ2-1

CDR3aa: CASSVEVSRTNRKDEQFF
v_gene: TRBV9
d_gene: -
j_gene: TRBJ2-1

CDR3aa: CASSLEMFGELFF
v_gene: TRBV7-9
d_gene: -
j_gene: TRBJ2-2

CDR3aa: CASSLAMTGSYEQYF
v_gene: TRBV7-6
d_gene: -
j_gene: TRBJ2-7

CDR3aa: CASSPDRGQYNEQFF
v_gene: TRBV7-2
d_gene: TRBD1
j_gene: TRBJ2-1

CDR3aa: CASSWGQTYEQYF
v_gene: TRBV5-1
d_gene: TRBD1
j_gene: TRBJ2-7

CDR3aa: CASGSQVATEAFF
v_gene: TRBV25-1
d_gene: -
j_gene: TRBJ1-1

CDR3aa: CASSLPTGPGEKLFF
v_gene: TRBV5-6
d_gene: -
j_gene: TRBJ1-4

CDR3aa: CSVGAGEAYEQYF
v_gene: TRBV29-1
d_gene: -
j_gene: TRBJ2-7

CDR3aa: CAWGYRETQYF
v_gene: TRBV30
d_gene: -
j_gene: TRBJ2-5

CDR3aa: CASSNSPLGYEQYF
v_gene: TRBV9
d_gene: -
j_gene: TRBJ2-7

CDR3aa: CSVVKAARGTQYF
v_gene: TRBV29-1
d_gene: -
j_gene: TRBJ2-5

CDR3aa: CASSQMGGWQYF
v_gene: TRBV14
d_gene: -
j_gene: TRBJ2-7

CDR3aa: CASSRGLNLYNEQFF
v_gene: TRBV7-2
d_gene: -
j_gene: TRBJ2-1

CDR3aa: CIASQGFTDTQYF
v_gene: TRBV29-1
d_gene: -
j_gene: TRBJ2-3

CDR3aa: CASSKGASSGVNYNEQFF
v_gene: TRBV7-9
d_gene: TRBD2
j_gene: TRBJ2-1

CDR3aa: CASRTHGGVRTDTQYF
v_gene: TRBV27
d_gene: -
j_gene: TRBJ2-3

CDR3aa: CASSVNGPYEQYF
v_gene: TRBV25-1
d_gene: -
j_gene: TRBJ2-7

CDR3aa: CAWSQPRQGAVGYTF
v_gene: TRBV30
d_gene: TRBD1
j_gene: TRBJ1-2

CDR3aa: CASSQGRTQYF
v_gene: TRBV14
d_gene: -
j_gene: TRBJ2-5

CDR3aa: CASSIGGSGANVLTF
v_gene: TRBV19
d_gene: -
j_gene: TRBJ2-6

CDR3aa: CASSQDPHWNTEAFF
v_gene: TRBV4-2
d_gene: -
j_gene: TRBJ1-1

CDR3aa: CASSQDTGLLRNTNEKLFF
v_gene: TRBV4-3
d_gene: -
j_gene: TRBJ1-4

CDR3aa: CSVDERNTDTQYF
v_gene: TRBV29-1
d_gene: -
j_gene: TRBJ2-3

CDR3aa: CAWSFAGAPDTQYF
v_gene: TRBV30
d_gene: TRBD2
j_gene: TRBJ2-3

CDR3aa: CASSSATNYYGYTF
v_gene: TRBV5-4
d_gene: -
j_gene: TRBJ1-2

CDR3aa: CAISVDRENTEAFF
v_gene: TRBV10-3
d_gene: TRBD1
j_gene: TRBJ1-1

CDR3aa: CASSGWVGRGRRETQYF
v_gene: TRBV9
d_gene: TRBD1
j_gene: TRBJ2-5

CDR3aa: CSVSGQTYEQYF
v_gene: TRBV29-1
d_gene: TRBD1
j_gene: TRBJ2-7

CDR3aa: CAWSVGGGTYKQFF
v_gene: TRBV30
d_gene: -
j_gene: TRBJ2-1

CDR3aa: CASSRAGQETQYF
v_gene: TRBV5-4
d_gene: TRBD2
j_gene: TRBJ2-5

CDR3aa: CASSQPGLVPNEQFF
v_gene: TRBV5-1
d_gene: TRBD2
j_gene: TRBJ2-1

CDR3aa: CASSGWTEKETQYF
v_gene: TRBV2
d_gene: -
j_gene: TRBJ2-5

CDR3aa: CASSLMLAGTPFSYEQYF
v_gene: TRBV7-2
d_gene: TRBD2
j_gene: TRBJ2-7

CDR3aa: CASSLAHTPYNEQFF
v_gene: TRBV7-9
d_gene: -
j_gene: TRBJ2-1

CDR3aa: CSARPFNEQFF
v_gene: TRBV20-1
d_gene: -
j_gene: TRBJ2-1

CDR3aa: CASSLVVGTNTEAFF
v_gene: TRBV7-7
d_gene: -
j_gene: TRBJ1-1

CDR3aa: CASSQLTTDTQYF
v_gene: TRBV4-3
d_gene: -
j_gene: TRBJ2-3